This T cell receptor beta chain came from a study of blood T cell dynamics during melanoma immunotherapy. Study details: Standard first-line treatment here was pembrolizumab or nivolumab plus ipilimumab in metastatic melanoma.

Whole-study results and caveats: Clones driving repertoire changes may be melanoma-specific or general immune activation. Unlike progressors, later disease-control patients had W3 repertoires gaining clonality or diversity.

About this clone: The antigen is not known.

Every bulk PBMC sample received the same 350 ng of DNA. Produced via immunoSEQ multiplex PCR; TCRdb's table is partial and in-frame only. The table lists around 12,000 clones, around 85% of them singletons, with approximately 9% in the top ten. The time point was: pre-treatment baseline. V was trimmed by 4 bases and J by 0 bases, leaving 11 bases between them. The CDR3 is 15 amino acids. CDR1 and CDR2 from the germline V gene are SGHNT and YYREEE (reference sequence). The V call is TRBV5-4, the J call TRBJ2-1; possibly TRBD1 or TRBD2 for D (6 bases each). The specimen was blood, collected from a patient treated with checkpoint blockade. The TCR was taken from a human donor with melanoma. The CDR3 coding sequence is TGTGCCAGCAGCCCCGGGGGCAGCTCCTACAATGAGCAGTTCTTC. It is translated as CASSPGGSSYNEQFF.